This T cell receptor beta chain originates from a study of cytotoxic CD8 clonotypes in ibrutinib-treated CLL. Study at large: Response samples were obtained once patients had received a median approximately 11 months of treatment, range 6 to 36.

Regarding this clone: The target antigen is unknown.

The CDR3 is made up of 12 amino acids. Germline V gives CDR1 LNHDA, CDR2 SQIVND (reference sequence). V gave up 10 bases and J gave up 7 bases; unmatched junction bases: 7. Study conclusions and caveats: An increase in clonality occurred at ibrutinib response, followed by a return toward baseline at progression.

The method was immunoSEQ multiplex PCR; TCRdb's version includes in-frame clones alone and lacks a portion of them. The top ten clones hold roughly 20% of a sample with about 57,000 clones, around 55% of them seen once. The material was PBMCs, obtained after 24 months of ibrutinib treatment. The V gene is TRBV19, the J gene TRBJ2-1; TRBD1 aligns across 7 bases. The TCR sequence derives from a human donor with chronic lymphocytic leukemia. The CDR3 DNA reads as TGTGCCACTACAGGGGTGCGGAATGAGCAGTTCTTC. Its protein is CATTGVRNEQFF.